This passage covers 26 T cell receptor beta chains from one sample sequenced in a study of spatial heterogeneity in lung cancer. The time point is: blood at routine non-recurrence follow-up after resection. MiXCR, run by TCRdb on the 5' RACE reads, gives a single entry per CDR3 protein. The repertoire includes more than 9,000 distinct CDR3 sequences, under 25% of them detected once, and about 41% sits in the top ten. The source was PBMCs, collected at follow-up. The source is a male donor with early-stage non-small cell lung cancer.

In its sample, this clonotype was seen a few times. J is TRBJ2-7 and V is TRBV28; 7 bases fit TRBD2. Germline CDR1 and CDR2: MDHEN and SYDVKM. V dropped 10 bases and J dropped 0; count of bases not matched to a gene: 9. The CDR3 is 14 residues long. The CDR3 nucleotides read TGTGCCATACGAGCCGGGACTACCTCCTACGAGCAGTACTTC. As protein: CAIRAGTTSYEQYF.

This clonotype was found many times. The V and J genes are TRBV20-1 and TRBJ2-7, with 13 positions matching TRBD2. CDR1 is DFQATT, CDR2 SNEGSKA, per germline (reference sequence). CDR3 size: 14 residues. With 6 bases clipped from V and 7 bases from J, the junction kept 9 bases outside the gene matches. CDR3 in DNA: TGCAGTGCGCGGACTAGCGGGGGACTCGGGGAGCAGTACTTC. Its protein is CSARTSGGLGEQYF.

By frequency in the sample, this clonotype is medium-sized. V usage is TRBV7-9 and J usage is TRBJ1-2; a possible D gene is TRBD1 (6 bases). The CDR3 contains 14 residues. V dropped 5 bases and J dropped 11 bases, with 21 bases sitting between them. CDR1 is SEHNR and CDR2 is FQNEAQ in the germline V gene (reference sequence). The CDR3 DNA follows: TGTGCCAGCAGCCCCCCAGGGGAGGGACTCAAGTACACCTTC. This sequence encodes CASSPPGEGLKYTF.

V gene TRBV9 combines with J gene TRBJ2-3, with D maybe TRBD2 (5 bases). Trimming removed 0 bases from V and 0 bases from J, with 8 bases in between. CDR1 is SGDLS, CDR2 YYNGEE, per germline. The CDR3 spans 15 residues. DNA for the CDR3: TGTGCCAGCAGCGTAGACGGGAAAAGCACAGATACGCAGTATTTT. Protein sequence: CASSVDGKSTDTQYF. The complete variable domain, with remaining parts taken from reference TRBV9 and TRBJ2-3, reads DSGVTQTPKHLITATGQRVTLRCSPRSGDLSVYWYQQSLDQGLQFLIQYYNGEERAKGNILERFSAQQFPDLHSELNLSSLELGDSALYFCASSVDGKSTDTQYFGPGTRLTVL.

By sample fraction, this clonotype is medium-sized (0.01 to 0.1%). The chain employs TRBV11-2 and TRBJ2-7; 7 bases fit TRBD2. Per the germline V gene, CDR1 is SGHAT and CDR2 is FQNNGV. J lost 6 bases, V lost 4 bases, and 9 bases had no gene match. This CDR3 contains 14 residues. The CDR3 region is CASSSRTSLSEQYF. DNA of the CDR3: TGTGCCAGCAGCTCTCGGACTAGTTTGTCCGAGCAGTACTTC.

This chain uses TRBV7-2 with TRBJ2-1; D is unresolved. The CDR3 is made up of 16 amino acids. Germline CDR1 is SGHTA and CDR2 is FQGNSA. V lost 4 bases and J 2 bases, leaving 15 bases between the germline ends. CDR3 DNA sequence: TGTGCCAGCAGCTCGCAAACGGGCCAGCCCTACAATGAGCAGTTCTTC. This gives the protein CASSSQTGQPYNEQFF.

V gene TRBV5-1 combines with J gene TRBJ2-7; D may be TRBD1 (6 bases). Germline V gene lookup returns CDR1 SGHRS and CDR2 YFSETQ. The CDR3 extends over 13 amino acids. Trimming stripped 2 bases from V and 6 bases from J, with 12 bases between. The CDR3, as DNA: TGCGCCAGCAGCTTCACTAGACAGGCCGAGCAGTACTTC. Protein product: CASSFTRQAEQYF.

This clonotype counts as medium-sized. The V and J genes are TRBV20-1 and TRBJ2-1; 8 positions agree with TRBD2. The CDR3 runs 16 residues. In germline, CDR1 is DFQATT, CDR2 SNEGSKA (reference sequence). With V trimmed by 0 bases and J by 7 bases, 11 bases remained unmatched. CDR3 region: CSARDGSGRTKNEQFF. The DNA of the CDR3 is TGCAGTGCTAGAGATGGCAGCGGGAGAACGAAAAATGAGCAGTTCTTC.

The chain couples TRBV7-6 to TRBJ2-1; possibly TRBD1 for D (6 bases). V shed 5 bases and J shed 3 bases, with 20 bases lying between them. The CDR3 covers 17 residues. Germline-derived CDR1 and CDR2 are SGHVS and FNYEAQ. CDR3 DNA sequence: TGTGCCAGCAGCCCTACAGGGAAATCTATCCGCTACAATGAGCAGTTCTTC. It specifies CASSPTGKSIRYNEQFF.

By proportion, this clonotype is medium-sized. The CDR3 region is CASTQGTGATEAFF. In DNA form, the CDR3 reads TGTGCCAGCACCCAAGGGACAGGTGCCACTGAAGCTTTCTTT. The chain recombines TRBV6-2 or TRBV6-3 with TRBJ1-1; 8 bases are shared with TRBD1. Germline lookup yields CDR1 MNHEY and CDR2 SVGEGT. The CDR3 length is 14 residues. The junction had 8 bases not matched to a gene; V was cut back by 7 bases and J by 4 bases.

The J gene is TRBJ2-1, the V gene TRBV3-1; TRBD1 agrees at 8 bases. The CDR3 totals 17 residues. Germline V gene lookup returns CDR1 LGHDT and CDR2 YNNKEL (reference sequence). Trimming removed 2 bases from V and 0 bases from J; junction bases left unmatched: 6. The CDR3 spells CASSQNRGISSYNEQFF. The CDR3, as DNA: TGTGCCAGCAGCCAAAACAGGGGGATTAGCTCCTACAATGAGCAGTTCTTC.

In this sample, this clonotype is medium-sized (0.01 to 0.1%). The rearrangement joins TRBV5-1 to TRBJ2-1; D is uncertain. The V end was cut by 0 bases, the J end by 2 bases, with 6 bases between. Germline assignment: CDR1 SGHRS and CDR2 YFSETQ. The CDR3 is 14 residues long. The CDR3 protein is CASSLAVTYNEQFF. The CDR3 nucleotides read TGCGCCAGCAGCTTGGCCGTCACCTACAATGAGCAGTTCTTC.

V is TRBV11-2 and J is TRBJ1-3; D not resolved. Trimming shortened V by 8 bases and J by 0 bases, and 8 bases separated the two germline ends. The CDR3 is 13 residues long. Per germline, CDR1 SGHAT and CDR2 FQNNGV. CDR3 residues: CASRLDSGNTIYF. In DNA form, the CDR3 reads TGTGCCAGCCGCCTTGACTCTGGAAACACCATATATTTT. Together with reference TRBV11-2 and TRBJ1-3, the CDR3 gives the full variable domain: EAGVAQSPRYKIIEKRQSVAFWCNPISGHATLYWYQQILGQGPKLLIQFQNNGVVDDSQLPKDRFSAERLKGVDSTLKIQPAKLEDSAVYLCASRLDSGNTIYFGEGSWLTVV.

This clonotype showed up many times. The gene calls are TRBV4-1 and TRBJ2-7, with D perhaps TRBD1 (5 bases). Germline CDR1 is MGHRA and CDR2 is YSYEKL. V lost 1 base and J lost 12, with 22 bases in between. This CDR3 contains 15 residues. This CDR3 reads CASSQVVGASTSTYF. In nucleotides, the CDR3 is TGCGCCAGCAGCCAAGTCGTAGGGGCCTCTACGAGCACGTACTTC.

Only a few counts were recorded for this clonotype. The chain couples TRBV5-5 to TRBJ2-3; no reliable D call. Germline CDR1 reads SGHKS; CDR2 reads YYEKEE (reference sequence). This CDR3 is built from 13 residues. V lost 1 base and J 2 bases, leaving 5 bases between the germline ends. Here the CDR3 DNA reads TGTGCCAGCAGCTTGACTCCCACAGATACGCAGTATTTT. Translating it yields CASSLTPTDTQYF.

By share, this clonotype counts as medium-sized. V is TRBV27 and J is TRBJ2-3, with TRBD2 as a possible D gene (5 bases). The length of the CDR3 is 13 residues. Looked up from germline, CDR1 is MNHEY and CDR2 is SMNVEV (reference sequence). Deletions cut 3 bases from V and 5 bases from J, with 9 bases between. The CDR3 DNA reads TGTGCCAGCAGTTTCGGGAAGGGAGATACGCAGTATTTT. This sequence encodes CASSFGKGDTQYF.

In its sample, this clonotype was seen a few times. The chain recombines TRBV9 with TRBJ2-2, with D perhaps TRBD1 (7 bases). The CDR3 extends over 14 amino acids. CDR1 and CDR2 from the germline V gene are SGDLS and YYNGEE. V shed 3 bases and J shed 4 bases, with 10 bases lying between them. This CDR3 is CASSGRGRTGELFF. The CDR3 nucleotides read TGTGCCAGCAGCGGGAGGGGGCGCACCGGGGAGCTGTTTTTT.

V gene TRBV18 combines with J gene TRBJ2-2, with 7 nucleotides matching TRBD1. Per the germline V gene, CDR1 is KGHSH and CDR2 is LQKENI. The CDR3 has 16 residues. V was clipped by 3 bases and J by 0 bases; unmatched bases: 4. CDR3 residues: CASSPGQIANTGELFF. CDR3 bases: TGTGCCAGCTCACCGGGACAGATAGCGAACACCGGGGAGCTGTTTTTT.

This clonotype was detected many times. CDR3 loop: CASRTSGTLTDTQYF. The CDR3 DNA reads as TGTGCCAGCAGGACTAGCGGGACTTTAACAGATACGCAGTATTTT. V usage is TRBV2 and J usage is TRBJ2-3; TRBD2 aligns across 11 bases. Germline V CDR1 and CDR2: SNHLY, FYNNEI. The CDR3 totals 15 residues. The J segment lost 3 bases and the V segment lost 6 bases, leaving 5 bases of the junction unmatched.

This rearrangement joins TRBV7-6 to TRBJ2-1, with 12 bases fitting TRBD2. The CDR3 runs to 15 residues. In germline, CDR1 is SGHVS, CDR2 FNYEAQ. Germline trimming cut 2 bases from V and 8 bases from J; bases unmatched to any gene: 4. The CDR3 sequence is CASSLLAGGPDEQFF. CDR3 sequence (DNA): TGTGCCAGCAGCTTACTAGCGGGAGGGCCCGATGAGCAGTTCTTC.

J is TRBJ1-4 and V is TRBV7-2, with D perhaps matching TRBD1 (5 bases). Germline V gene sequence: CDR1 SGHTA, CDR2 FQGNSA. The CDR3 has 15 residues. Trimming pared 4 bases from V and 2 bases from J, leaving 11 bases between. The DNA of the CDR3 is TGTGCCAGCAGCTCCCAGACAGCGACTAATGAAAAACTGTTTTTT. Protein product: CASSSQTATNEKLFF. The whole variable domain, remainder taken from reference TRBV7-2 and TRBJ1-4, is GAGVSQSPSNKVTEKGKDVELRCDPISGHTALYWYRQSLGQGLEFLIYFQGNSAPDKSGLPSDRFSAERTGGSVSTLTIQRTQQEDSAVYLCASSSQTATNEKLFFGSGTQLSVL.

By frequency in the sample, this clonotype is medium-sized (0.01 to 0.1%). The CDR3 spells CAISESMASGKDWDEQFF. CDR3 in DNA: TGTGCCATCAGTGAGTCTATGGCTAGCGGGAAGGATTGGGATGAGCAGTTCTTC. This chain links TRBV10-3 with TRBJ2-1; 9 nucleotides match TRBD2. The CDR3 sequence is 18 residues long. Trimming cost V 0 bases and J 8 bases; bases outside gene matches: 14. Germline V lookup: CDR1 ENHRY, CDR2 SYGVKD.

In its sample, this clonotype was seen a few times. The chain employs TRBV7-2 and TRBJ2-1, with unresolved D. V lost 5 bases and J lost 6, with 14 bases in between. Per the germline V gene, CDR1 is SGHTA and CDR2 is FQGNSA. This CDR3 has 14 residues. Here the CDR3 reads CASSGSYAGNEQFF. Written as DNA, the CDR3 is TGTGCCAGCAGCGGGTCCTACGCCGGCAATGAGCAGTTCTTC. Full variable domain (remainder filled in from reference TRBV7-2 and TRBJ2-1): GAGVSQSPSNKVTEKGKDVELRCDPISGHTALYWYRQSLGQGLEFLIYFQGNSAPDKSGLPSDRFSAERTGGSVSTLTIQRTQQEDSAVYLCASSGSYAGNEQFFGPGTRLTVL.

The chain has TRBV15 and TRBJ1-3; no firm D call. CDR1 and CDR2 (germline): LNHNV, YYDKDF (reference sequence). The ends were cut back, 0 bases at V and 0 bases at J, with 9 bases in the middle. There are 16 residues in the CDR3. Here the CDR3 reads CATSRERLYSGNTIYF. In DNA form, the CDR3 reads TGTGCCACCAGCAGAGAACGACTATACTCTGGAAACACCATATATTTT.

Many counts were recorded for this clonotype. V usage is TRBV9 and J usage is TRBJ1-5; 9 bases map to TRBD1. After removal of 3 bases from V and 7 bases from J, the junction contained 8 bases not matched to a gene. The CDR3 is made up of 15 amino acids. Germline V lookup: CDR1 SGDLS, CDR2 YYNGEE. CDR3 in DNA: TGTGCCAGCAGCGCCGGGACAGGGTTTTACCAGCCCCAGCATTTT. This gives the protein CASSAGTGFYQPQHF.

This clonotype was observed many times. The chain links TRBV25-1 to TRBJ2-2; TRBD2 agrees at 11 bases. The CDR3 covers 16 residues. Germline-derived CDR1 and CDR2 are MGHDK and SYGVNS. Unmatched junction bases numbered 3, after V lost 2 bases and J lost 4 bases. CDR3 nucleotide sequence: TGTGCCAGCAGTGAAATTAGCGGGAGGGGCACCGGGGAGCTGTTTTTT. Translation: CASSEISGRGTGELFF.